This T cell receptor beta chain was obtained from a study of OX40 agonist ivuxolimab in advanced cancers. Regarding the study as a whole: Some of the nonresponding patients also showed low levels of normalized T-cell clonal expansion.

This clone occurred once. Its cognate antigen is unknown. Patients were excluded for autoimmune disease history or systemic immunosuppression. CDR1 is MNHEY, CDR2 SMNVEV, per germline (reference sequence). Trimming removed 11 bases from V and 4 bases from J, with 27 bases in between. CDR3 length: 16 residues. Clones were read by immunoSEQ multiplex PCR, and TCRdb kept only the in-frame ones, dropping some. Of tens of thousands of clones listed, around 93% are singletons. This TCR was sampled from an adult with an advanced solid tumor such as melanoma, head and neck, liver or kidney cancer. Sequencing was performed on CD4+ or CD8+ T cells sorted from blood, taken in a trial of the OX40 agonist ivuxolimab. The V gene is TRBV27, the J gene TRBJ2-7; D is possibly TRBD1 (6 bases). Here the CDR3 DNA reads TGTGCCTCCAGGGGATTGGGTTTCAACCTCGCGTACGAGCAGTACTTC. It codes for CASRGLGFNLAYEQYF.